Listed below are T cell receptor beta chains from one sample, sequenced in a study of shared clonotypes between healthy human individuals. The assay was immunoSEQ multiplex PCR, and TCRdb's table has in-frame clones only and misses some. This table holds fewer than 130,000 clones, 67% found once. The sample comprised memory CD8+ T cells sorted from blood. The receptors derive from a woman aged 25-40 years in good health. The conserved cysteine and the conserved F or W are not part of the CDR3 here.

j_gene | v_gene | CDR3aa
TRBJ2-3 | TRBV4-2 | ASSGTSGSWGTDTQY
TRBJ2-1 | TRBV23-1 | ASSRSNGGLGYNEQF
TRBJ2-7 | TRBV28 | ASSRGADEQY
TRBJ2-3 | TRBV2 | ASRSLAGRADTQY
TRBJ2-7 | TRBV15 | ATSGGENYEQY
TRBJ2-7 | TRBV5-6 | ASSFWGREQY
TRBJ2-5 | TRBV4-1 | ASSQKGSFVHGEQY
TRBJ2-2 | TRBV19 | ASRNRGAGELF
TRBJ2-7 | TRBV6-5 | ASSYTTDLRPYEQY
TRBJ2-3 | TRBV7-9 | ASSPARLAGGTDTQY
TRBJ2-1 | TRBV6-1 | ASSEELAGGNEQF
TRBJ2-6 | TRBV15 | ATSRDRRSGANVLT
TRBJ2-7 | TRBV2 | ASSPPPAGDEQY
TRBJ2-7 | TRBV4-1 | ASSQETARTYEQY
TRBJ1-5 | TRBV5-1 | ASSAGSGDQPQH
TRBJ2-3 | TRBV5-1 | ASSLFSTDTQY
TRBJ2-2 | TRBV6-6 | ASTKTPESGELF
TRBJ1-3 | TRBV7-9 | ASSFLGQGSGNTIY
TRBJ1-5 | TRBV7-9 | ASSLEGWQPQH
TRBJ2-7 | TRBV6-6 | ASSYSSEVGSYEQY
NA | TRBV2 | ASRNAEPYEQY
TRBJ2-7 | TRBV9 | ASSPPSHEQY
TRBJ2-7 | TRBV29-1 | SVEEMAGDEQY
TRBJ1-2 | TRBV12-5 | ASGRDGLGGYT
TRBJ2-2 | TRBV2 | ASSGTSSNTGELF
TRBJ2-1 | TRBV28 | ASSPTISVRNEQF
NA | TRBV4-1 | ASSQDPGHEQY
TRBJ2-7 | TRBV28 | ASSLKYRGAGIYEQY
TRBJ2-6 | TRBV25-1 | ASSVDSASSGANVLT
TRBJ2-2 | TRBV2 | ASRWTQNTGELF
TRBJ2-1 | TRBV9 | ASSDQSGTSRDEQF
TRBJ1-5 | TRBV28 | ASSSSIGWIPRGGYEINQPQH
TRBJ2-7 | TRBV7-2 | ASSKGTSGRMTPYEQY
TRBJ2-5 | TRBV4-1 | ASSLGVQETQY
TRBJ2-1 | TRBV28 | ATVTLNEQF
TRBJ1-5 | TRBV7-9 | ASSSTGANQPQH
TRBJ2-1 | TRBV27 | ASRGRSEEQF
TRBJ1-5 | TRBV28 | ASSSLAGGVQPQH
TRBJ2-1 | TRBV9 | ASSGTSYEQF
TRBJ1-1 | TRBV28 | ASSGWVATEAF
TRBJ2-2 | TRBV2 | AGRDRGTGELF
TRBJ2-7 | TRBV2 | ASPETGTSTGEQY
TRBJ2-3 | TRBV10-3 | AISEGLSTDTQY